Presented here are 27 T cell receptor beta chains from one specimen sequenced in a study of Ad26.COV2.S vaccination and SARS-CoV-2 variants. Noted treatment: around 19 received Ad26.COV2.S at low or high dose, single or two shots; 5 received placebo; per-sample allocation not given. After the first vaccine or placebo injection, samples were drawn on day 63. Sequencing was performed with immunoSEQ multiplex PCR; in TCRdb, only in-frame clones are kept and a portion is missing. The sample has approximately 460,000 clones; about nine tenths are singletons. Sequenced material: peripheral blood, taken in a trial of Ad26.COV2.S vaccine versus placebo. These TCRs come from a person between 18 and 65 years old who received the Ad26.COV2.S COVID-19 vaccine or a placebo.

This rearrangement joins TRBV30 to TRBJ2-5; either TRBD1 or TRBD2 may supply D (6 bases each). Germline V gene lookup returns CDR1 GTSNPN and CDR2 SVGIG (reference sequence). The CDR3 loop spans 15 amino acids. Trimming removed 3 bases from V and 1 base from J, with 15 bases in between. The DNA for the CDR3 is TGTGCCTGGAGCGTCTTAGGGGGGTCCCAAGAGACCCAGTACTTC. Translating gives CAWSVLGGSQETQYF.

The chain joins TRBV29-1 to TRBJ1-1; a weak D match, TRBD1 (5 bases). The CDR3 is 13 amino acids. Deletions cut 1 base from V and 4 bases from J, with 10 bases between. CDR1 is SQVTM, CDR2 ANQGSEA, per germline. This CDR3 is CSVEGVGATEAFF. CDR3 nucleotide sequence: TGCAGCGTTGAAGGCGTAGGGGCCACTGAAGCTTTCTTT. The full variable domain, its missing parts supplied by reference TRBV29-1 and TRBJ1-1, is SAVISQKPSRDICQRGTSLTIQCQVDSQVTMMFWYRQQPGQSLTLIATANQGSEATYESGFVIDKFPISRPNLTFSTLTVSNMSPEDSSIYLCSVEGVGATEAFFGQGTRLTVV.

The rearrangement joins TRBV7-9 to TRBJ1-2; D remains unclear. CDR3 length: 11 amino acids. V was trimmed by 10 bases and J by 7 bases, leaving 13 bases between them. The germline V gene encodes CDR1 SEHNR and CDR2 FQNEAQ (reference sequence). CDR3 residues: CAILWGSGYTF. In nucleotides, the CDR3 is TGTGCCATCTTATGGGGTAGTGGCTACACCTTC.

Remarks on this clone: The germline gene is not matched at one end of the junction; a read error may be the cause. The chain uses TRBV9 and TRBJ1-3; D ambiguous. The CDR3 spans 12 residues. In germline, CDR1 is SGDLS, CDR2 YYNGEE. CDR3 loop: CASSVVGDTIYF. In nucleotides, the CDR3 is TGTGCCAGCAGCGTAGTTGGAGACACCATATATTTT.

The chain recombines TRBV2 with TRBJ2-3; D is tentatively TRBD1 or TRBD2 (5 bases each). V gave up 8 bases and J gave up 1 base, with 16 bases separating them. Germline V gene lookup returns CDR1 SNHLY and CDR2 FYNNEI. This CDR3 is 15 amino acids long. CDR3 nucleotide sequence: TGTGCCAGCCGCAGGACGCGAGGGGGCACAGATACGCAGTATTTT. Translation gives CASRRTRGGTDTQYF.

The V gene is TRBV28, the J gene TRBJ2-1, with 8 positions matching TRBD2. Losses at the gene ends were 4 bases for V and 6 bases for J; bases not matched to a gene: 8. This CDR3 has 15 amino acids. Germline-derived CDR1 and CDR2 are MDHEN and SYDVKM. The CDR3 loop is CASSSQPGLGNEQFF. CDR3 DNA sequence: TGTGCCAGCAGTTCCCAACCGGGACTAGGCAATGAGCAGTTCTTC.

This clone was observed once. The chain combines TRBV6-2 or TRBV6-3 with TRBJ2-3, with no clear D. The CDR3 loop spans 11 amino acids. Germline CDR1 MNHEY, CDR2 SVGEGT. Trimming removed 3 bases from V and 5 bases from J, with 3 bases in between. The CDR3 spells CASSYGDTQYF. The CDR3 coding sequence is TGTGCCAGCAGTTATGGAGATACGCAGTATTTT.

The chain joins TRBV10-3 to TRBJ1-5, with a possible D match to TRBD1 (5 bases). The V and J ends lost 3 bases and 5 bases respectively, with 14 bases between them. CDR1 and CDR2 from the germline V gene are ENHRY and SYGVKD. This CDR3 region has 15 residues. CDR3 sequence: CAISDRGQGHQPQHF. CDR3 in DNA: TGTGCCATCAGTGATCGTGGTCAGGGTCATCAGCCCCAGCATTTT.

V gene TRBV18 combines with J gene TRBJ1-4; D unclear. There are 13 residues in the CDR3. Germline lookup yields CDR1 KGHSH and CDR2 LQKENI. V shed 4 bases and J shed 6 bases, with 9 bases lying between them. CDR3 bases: TGTGCCAGCTCACAATTTCGGGATGAAAAACTGTTTTTT. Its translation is CASSQFRDEKLFF.

The CDR3 DNA follows: TGTGCCAGCAGCCAGACTGGGACACCTAGCACAGATACGCAGTATTTT. This translates into CASSQTGTPSTDTQYF. This chain links TRBV7-2 with TRBJ2-3, with D possibly TRBD1 on 6 matching bases. This CDR3 comprises 16 residues. Between the trimmed V and J ends, which lost 5 bases and 0 bases, there was a span of 15 bases. From germline, CDR1 is SGHTA and CDR2 FQGNSA.

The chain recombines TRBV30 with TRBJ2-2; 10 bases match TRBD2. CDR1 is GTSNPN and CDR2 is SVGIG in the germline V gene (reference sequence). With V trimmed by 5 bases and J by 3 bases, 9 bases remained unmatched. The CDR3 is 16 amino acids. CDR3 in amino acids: CAWGGELAGHTGELFF. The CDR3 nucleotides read TGTGCCTGGGGAGGGGAACTAGCGGGGCACACCGGGGAGCTGTTTTTT.

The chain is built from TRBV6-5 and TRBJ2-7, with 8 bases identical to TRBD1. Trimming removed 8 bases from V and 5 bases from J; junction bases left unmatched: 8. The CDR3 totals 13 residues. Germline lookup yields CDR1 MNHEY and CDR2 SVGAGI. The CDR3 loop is CASRTGSFDEQYF. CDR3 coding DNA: TGTGCCAGCCGGACAGGGTCCTTCGACGAGCAGTACTTC.

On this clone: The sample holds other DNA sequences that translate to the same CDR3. The CDR3 sequence is CAWSVLRTSGSTDTQYF. The CDR3 DNA reads TGTGCCTGGAGTGTCCTCAGGACTAGCGGGAGCACAGATACGCAGTATTTT. The chain uses TRBV30 and TRBJ2-3; the match to TRBD2 covers 11 bases. V shed 0 bases and J 0 bases; nucleotides not matched to a gene: 5. The length of the CDR3 is 17 residues. From germline, CDR1 is GTSNPN and CDR2 SVGIG (reference sequence). Variable domain in full (rest from reference TRBV30 and TRBJ2-3): SQTIHQWPATLVQPVGSPLSLECTVEGTSNPNLYWYRQAAGRGLQLLFYSVGIGQISSEVPQNLSASRPQDRQFILSSKKLLLSDSGFYLCAWSVLRTSGSTDTQYFGPGTRLTVL.

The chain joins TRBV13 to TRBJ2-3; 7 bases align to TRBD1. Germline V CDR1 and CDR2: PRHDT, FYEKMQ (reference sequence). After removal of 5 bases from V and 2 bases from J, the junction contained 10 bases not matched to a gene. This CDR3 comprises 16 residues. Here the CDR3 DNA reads TGTGCCAGCAGCCCCCCCTCACAGGGGAACACAGATACGCAGTATTTT. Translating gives CASSPPSQGNTDTQYF.

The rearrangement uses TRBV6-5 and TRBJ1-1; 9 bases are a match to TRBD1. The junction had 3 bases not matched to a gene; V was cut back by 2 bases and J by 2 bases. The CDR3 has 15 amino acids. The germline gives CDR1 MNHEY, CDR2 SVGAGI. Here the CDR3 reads CASSYPGQGNTEAFF. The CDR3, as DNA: TGTGCCAGCAGTTACCCGGGACAGGGCAACACTGAAGCTTTCTTT.

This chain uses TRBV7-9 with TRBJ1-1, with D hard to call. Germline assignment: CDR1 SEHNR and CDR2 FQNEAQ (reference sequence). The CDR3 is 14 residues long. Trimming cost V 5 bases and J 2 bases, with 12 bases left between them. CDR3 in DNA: TGTGCCAGCAGCGAAACCGGGAGTAACACTGAAGCTTTCTTT. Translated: CASSETGSNTEAFF.

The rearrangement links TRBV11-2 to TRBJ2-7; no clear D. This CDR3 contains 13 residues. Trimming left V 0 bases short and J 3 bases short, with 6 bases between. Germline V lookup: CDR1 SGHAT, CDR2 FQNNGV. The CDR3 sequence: CASSLDGLYEQYF. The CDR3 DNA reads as TGTGCCAGCAGCTTAGATGGGCTCTACGAGCAGTACTTC.

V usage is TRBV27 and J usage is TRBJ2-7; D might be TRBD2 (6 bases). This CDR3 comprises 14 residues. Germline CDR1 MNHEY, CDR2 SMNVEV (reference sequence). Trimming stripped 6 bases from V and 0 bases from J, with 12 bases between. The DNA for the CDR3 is TGTGCCAGCAGGTGGGGGGAGAGCTCCTACGAGCAGTACTTC. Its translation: CASRWGESSYEQYF.

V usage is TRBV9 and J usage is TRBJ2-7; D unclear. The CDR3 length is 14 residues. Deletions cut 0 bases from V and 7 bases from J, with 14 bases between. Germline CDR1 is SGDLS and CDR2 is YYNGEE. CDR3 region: CASSVAPSLGEQYF. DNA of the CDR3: TGTGCCAGCAGCGTAGCTCCGTCCCTTGGTGAGCAGTACTTC.

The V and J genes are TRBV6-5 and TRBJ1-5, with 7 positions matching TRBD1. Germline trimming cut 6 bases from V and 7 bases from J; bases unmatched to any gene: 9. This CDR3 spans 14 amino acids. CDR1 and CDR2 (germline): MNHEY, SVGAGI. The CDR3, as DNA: TGTGCCAGCAGGGACGGTTTACAGGGGCAGCCCCAGCATTTT. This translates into CASRDGLQGQPQHF.

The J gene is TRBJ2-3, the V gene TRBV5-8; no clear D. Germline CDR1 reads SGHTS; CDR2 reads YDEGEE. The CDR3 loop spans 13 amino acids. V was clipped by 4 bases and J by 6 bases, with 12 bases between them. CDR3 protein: CASSAFGVDTQYF. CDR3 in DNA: TGTGCCAGCAGCGCGTTCGGAGTGGATACGCAGTATTTT.

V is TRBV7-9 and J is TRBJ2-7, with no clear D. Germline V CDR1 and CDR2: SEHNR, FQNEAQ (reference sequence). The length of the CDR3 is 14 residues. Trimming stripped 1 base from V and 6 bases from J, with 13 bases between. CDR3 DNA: TGTGCCAGCAGCTTAGACACCTCCCGGCGCGAGCAGTACTTC. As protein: CASSLDTSRREQYF.

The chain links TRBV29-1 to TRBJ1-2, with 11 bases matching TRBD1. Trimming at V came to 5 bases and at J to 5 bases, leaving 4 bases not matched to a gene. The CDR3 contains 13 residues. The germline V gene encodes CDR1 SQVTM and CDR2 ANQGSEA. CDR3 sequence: CSVYGQGAYGYTF. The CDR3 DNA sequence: TGCAGCGTTTACGGACAGGGGGCATATGGCTACACCTTC.

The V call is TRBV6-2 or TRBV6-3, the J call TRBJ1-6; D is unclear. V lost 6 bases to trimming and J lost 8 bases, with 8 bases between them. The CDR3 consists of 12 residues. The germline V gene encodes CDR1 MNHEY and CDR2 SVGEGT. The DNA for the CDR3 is TGTGCCAGCAGCAAAGACGATTCACCCCTCCACTTT. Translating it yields CASSKDDSPLHF.

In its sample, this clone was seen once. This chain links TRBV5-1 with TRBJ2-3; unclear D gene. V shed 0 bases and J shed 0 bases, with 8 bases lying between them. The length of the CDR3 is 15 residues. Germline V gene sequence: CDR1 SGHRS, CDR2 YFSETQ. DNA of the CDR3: TGCGCCAGCAGCTTGGCCCTGACTAGCACAGATACGCAGTATTTT. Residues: CASSLALTSTDTQYF. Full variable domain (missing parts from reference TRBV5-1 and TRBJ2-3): KAGVTQTPRYLIKTRGQQVTLSCSPISGHRSVSWYQQTPGQGLQFLFEYFSETQRNKGNFPGRFSGRQFSNSRSEMNVSTLELGDSALYLCASSLALTSTDTQYFGPGTRLTVL.

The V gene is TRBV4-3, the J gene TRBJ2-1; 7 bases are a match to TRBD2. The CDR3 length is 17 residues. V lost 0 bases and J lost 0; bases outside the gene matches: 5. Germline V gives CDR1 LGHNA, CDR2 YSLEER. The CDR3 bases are TGCGCCAGCAGCCAAGATTACGGCGGGAGCTCCTACAATGAGCAGTTCTTC. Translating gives CASSQDYGGSSYNEQFF.

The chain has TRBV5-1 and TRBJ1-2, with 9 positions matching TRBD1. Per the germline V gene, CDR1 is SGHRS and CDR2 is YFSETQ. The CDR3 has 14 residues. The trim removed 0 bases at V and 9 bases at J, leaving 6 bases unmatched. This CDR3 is CASSLVGQGMSYTF. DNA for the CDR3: TGCGCCAGCAGCTTGGTGGGACAGGGTATGAGCTACACCTTC.